Below are 24 T cell receptor beta chains sequenced from a single sample in a study of blood T cell repertoires in COVID-19. Sequenced by immunoSEQ multiplex PCR; TCRdb stores in-frame clones only, minus some. The data show 300,000 to 450,000 clones, with approximately 90% seen just once and around 1.2% held by the top ten. Sequenced sample: PBMCs or T cells enriched from blood (not recorded which). These receptors all come from a young woman who had recovered from COVID-19.

This chain joins TRBV28 and TRBJ1-2; 10 bases match TRBD1. Looked up from germline, CDR1 is MDHEN and CDR2 is SYDVKM. The CDR3 spans 19 residues. V was pared by 5 bases and J by 3 bases, with 18 bases of the junction left unmatched. As DNA, the CDR3 is TGTGCCAGCAGTCCTTACGGCACGGGACAGGGGAAATCTCACTATGGCTACACCTTC. Amino acid sequence: CASSPYGTGQGKSHYGYTF.

This clone was counted a single time. The CDR3 loop reads CASSPTIFSGDNTGELFF. CDR3 nucleotides: TGTGCCAGCAGCCCCACAATATTTAGCGGGGACAACACCGGGGAGCTGTTTTTT. The chain combines TRBV7-9 with TRBJ2-2, with 8 bases identical to TRBD2. V lost 5 bases to trimming and J lost 2 bases; unmatched junction nucleotides: 13. Germline V gene lookup returns CDR1 SEHNR and CDR2 FQNEAQ (reference sequence). The CDR3 consists of 18 residues.

This clone was counted once. The chain uses TRBV10-3 and TRBJ2-7, with D perhaps matching TRBD1 (6 bases). The V and J ends lost 4 bases and 2 bases respectively, with 15 bases between them. CDR3 length equals 15 residues. Germline CDR1 reads ENHRY; CDR2 reads SYGVKD. The CDR3 region has the DNA TGTGCCATCAGTGGAGGAGGACAGTCGACCTACGAGCAGTACTTC. This gives the protein CAISGGGQSTYEQYF.

The sample holds one count of this clone. This chain uses TRBV6-5 with TRBJ1-6; D possibly corresponds to TRBD1 (6 bases). This CDR3 has 15 residues. V dropped 4 bases and J dropped 8 bases, with 15 bases sitting between them. Germline V CDR1 and CDR2: MNHEY, SVGAGI. CDR3 bases: TGTGCCAGCAGTTTCAGACAGGTCCGGGATTCACCCCTCCACTTT. Its protein is CASSFRQVRDSPLHF.

A few counts support this clone. The chain has TRBV4-1 and TRBJ1-2, with D hard to call. The CDR3 is made up of 14 amino acids. Trimming took off 1 base at V and 4 bases at J, with 10 bases between the two ends. Germline V lookup: CDR1 MGHRA, CDR2 YSYEKL. CDR3 in DNA: TGCGCCAGCAGCCAAGGGGCAATCTCCTATGGCTACACCTTC. Its translation: CASSQGAISYGYTF.

To note about this clone: Other DNA sequences of this sample code for an identical CDR3. This sequence joins TRBV4-1 and TRBJ1-5, with a weak D call TRBD1 (5 bases). This CDR3 is 16 amino acids long. Germline values: CDR1 MGHRA, CDR2 YSYEKL. Trimming left V 0 bases short and J 2 bases short, with 11 bases between. CDR3 sequence (DNA): TGCGCCAGCAGCCAAGATGGGGGGATAGGCAATCAGCCCCAGCATTTT. This gives the protein CASSQDGGIGNQPQHF.

As to this clone: Mismatch with germline at one junction end may stem from a read error. Other nucleotide sequences in the sample specify the same CDR3. The rearrangement joins TRBV7-2 to TRBJ2-7, with TRBD2 matching over 12 bases. Germline loops: CDR1 SGHTA, CDR2 FQGNSA. The CDR3 loop spans 14 amino acids. CDR3 sequence (DNA): TGTGCCAGCAGCCTAGCGGGGGGGCCCTACGAGCAGTACTTC. Translating it yields CASSLAGGPYEQYF.

The chain has TRBV30 and TRBJ2-1; 8 nucleotides match TRBD2. The germline gives CDR1 GTSNPN, CDR2 SVGIG (reference sequence). This CDR3 is 14 amino acids long. The trim removed 3 bases at V and 5 bases at J, leaving 6 bases unmatched. CDR3 DNA sequence: TGTGCCTGGAGACGACTAGCGCCTAACAATGAGCAGTTCTTC. Translation: CAWRRLAPNNEQFF.

The genes are TRBV27 and TRBJ2-1, with 15 positions matching TRBD2. Germline CDR1 reads MNHEY; CDR2 reads SMNVEV (reference sequence). The V and J ends lost 5 bases and 6 bases, in that order; junction bases with no gene match: 11. The CDR3 contains 18 residues. In nucleotides, the CDR3 is TGTGCCAGCAGTCCCATACCGGGACTAGCGGGGGGTAGCAATGAGCAGTTCTTC. Translation gives CASSPIPGLAGGSNEQFF.

The genes are TRBV5-6 and TRBJ1-2; 7 nucleotides agree with TRBD1. With 3 bases clipped from V and 6 bases from J, the junction kept 5 bases outside the gene matches. CDR1 and CDR2 (germline): SGHDT, YYEEEE. The CDR3 is 13 residues long. The DNA of the CDR3 is TGTGCCAGCAGCTCAGACAGGGTTCATGGCTACACCTTC. Amino acids: CASSSDRVHGYTF.

V is TRBV4-3 and J is TRBJ1-3; the D is unclear. V lost 0 bases, J lost 1 base, and 7 bases lay in between. Germline lookup yields CDR1 LGHNA and CDR2 YSLEER. The CDR3 length is 15 residues. CDR3 coding DNA: TGCGCCAGCAGCCAAGACCTGTATTCTGGAAACACCATATATTTT. It yields the protein CASSQDLYSGNTIYF.

The rearrangement links TRBV6-5 to TRBJ1-3, with D perhaps matching TRBD1 (5 bases). Per germline, CDR1 MNHEY and CDR2 SVGAGI. The V and J ends lost 0 bases and 15 bases respectively, with 21 bases between them. The CDR3 loop spans 15 amino acids. CDR3 in DNA: TGTGCCAGCAGTTACTCGTGGGGCGGACGCTCCGACAAATATTTT. Protein product: CASSYSWGGRSDKYF.

This clone came up once. J is TRBJ1-4 and V is TRBV30, with D maybe TRBD1 (6 bases). The germline V and J ends were trimmed by 3 bases and 8 bases, with 13 bases remaining between them. This CDR3 is built from 13 residues. Germline V gene sequence: CDR1 GTSNPN, CDR2 SVGIG (reference sequence). CDR3 region: CAWRGGAQEKLFF. The CDR3 nucleotides read TGTGCCTGGAGAGGGGGGGCTCAGGAAAAACTGTTTTTT. The variable domain in full, with the rest retrieved from reference TRBV30 and TRBJ1-4, is SQTIHQWPATLVQPVGSPLSLECTVEGTSNPNLYWYRQAAGRGLQLLFYSVGIGQISSEVPQNLSASRPQDRQFILSSKKLLLSDSGFYLCAWRGGAQEKLFFGSGTQLSVL.

The chain employs TRBV19 and TRBJ1-1; D possibly corresponds to TRBD1 (6 bases). The CDR3 loop spans 15 amino acids. The V gene lost 8 bases and the J gene lost 4 bases, with 20 bases spanning the gap. Germline V gives CDR1 LNHDA, CDR2 SQIVND (reference sequence). In DNA form, the CDR3 reads TGTGCCAGTGGGCCCTGGGCAGGGGCCGTCACTGAAGCTTTCTTT. As protein: CASGPWAGAVTEAFF.

This chain links TRBV7-9 with TRBJ2-7, with 7 nucleotides matching TRBD1. The CDR3 runs 14 residues. The V gene's germline CDR1 is SEHNR and CDR2 FQNEAQ (reference sequence). V gave up 7 bases and J gave up 5 bases; unmatched junction bases: 11. The CDR3 nucleotides read TGTGCCAGCACCCCATTATTAACAGGGGACGAGCAGTACTTC. It yields the protein CASTPLLTGDEQYF.

The chain recombines TRBV4-3 with TRBJ2-7; TRBD1 matches at 7 bases. Germline V gene sequence: CDR1 LGHNA, CDR2 YSLEER. Trimming removed 1 base from V and 2 bases from J; junction bases left unmatched: 8. The CDR3 runs 16 residues. The CDR3 sequence is CASSQGTGPTAYEQYF. The CDR3 bases are TGCGCCAGCAGCCAAGGGACAGGTCCAACCGCCTACGAGCAGTACTTC.

The count of this clone is one. The chain joins TRBV28 to TRBJ1-2; D is possibly TRBD1 (5 bases). CDR1 is MDHEN and CDR2 is SYDVKM in the germline V gene. The CDR3 runs to 15 residues. V was clipped by 7 bases and J by 7 bases, with 22 bases between them. CDR3 nucleotide sequence: TGTGCCAGCAAGGGTCCCAGGGTGATGGATGTTGGCTACACCTTC. Translating gives CASKGPRVMDVGYTF.

The chain recombines TRBV2 with TRBJ2-7; 8 nucleotides match TRBD1. With V trimmed by 6 bases and J by 0 bases, 7 bases remained unmatched. The CDR3 contains 15 residues. Germline V CDR1 and CDR2: SNHLY, FYNNEI. This CDR3 reads CASRIGQGSSYEQYF. CDR3 DNA sequence: TGTGCCAGCAGGATCGGACAGGGAAGCTCCTACGAGCAGTACTTC.

V usage is TRBV6-2 or TRBV6-3 and J usage is TRBJ2-5, with 8 bases matching TRBD2. Germline V lookup: CDR1 MNHEY, CDR2 SVGEGT. The ends lost 6 bases at V and 5 bases at J; junction bases unmatched: 20. This CDR3 is 18 amino acids long. DNA of the CDR3: TGTGCCAGCAGCACGAGTAGGAGCGGGGGCCTCAGGGTGGAGACCCAGTACTTC. This sequence encodes CASSTSRSGGLRVETQYF.

The V and J genes are TRBV19 and TRBJ1-5; 8 nucleotides agree with TRBD1. Germline lookup yields CDR1 LNHDA and CDR2 SQIVND (reference sequence). Trimming cost V 6 bases and J 2 bases; bases outside gene matches: 15. CDR3 length: 18 amino acids. CDR3 coding DNA: TGTGCCAGTAGCAGACCCGGGGCAGGGGGCCGAGGCAATCAGCCCCAGCATTTT. Its translation is CASSRPGAGGRGNQPQHF.

This chain links TRBV5-4 with TRBJ1-1; D call uncertain. CDR3 length: 15 amino acids. CDR1 SGHNT and CDR2 YYREEE come from the germline V gene (reference sequence). Trimming took off 0 bases at V and 1 base at J, with 10 bases between the two ends. CDR3 loop: CASSLVVSPNTEAFF. The DNA of the CDR3 is TGTGCCAGCAGCTTGGTGGTGAGCCCGAACACTGAAGCTTTCTTT.

About this clone itself: Other DNA sequences in this sample translate to the same CDR3. The rearrangement uses TRBV4-1 and TRBJ2-7; tentatively, D is TRBD2 (6 bases). V was clipped by 3 bases and J by 1 base, with 7 bases between them. The CDR3 is 13 residues long. Germline assignment: CDR1 MGHRA and CDR2 YSYEKL. CDR3 sequence (DNA): TGCGCCAGCAGCCAGGGGACTTCCTACGAGCAGTACTTC. It specifies CASSQGTSYEQYF.

This chain links TRBV3-1 (or the pseudogene TRBV3-2) with TRBJ1-2; 8 bases are a match to TRBD1. This CDR3 is built from 19 residues. The V gene's germline CDR1 is LGHDT and CDR2 YNNKEL (reference sequence). V was clipped by 0 bases and J by 3 bases; unmatched bases: 15. The CDR3 bases are TGTGCCAGCAGCCAAGATGGTTTGGTGGCAGGGGGCCTCGACTATGGCTACACCTTC. As protein: CASSQDGLVAGGLDYGYTF.

The chain is built from TRBV18 and TRBJ2-7; no definite D call. Looked up from germline, CDR1 is KGHSH and CDR2 is LQKENI. The V end lost 1 base, the J end lost 7 bases, and 11 bases lay between the germline ends. The CDR3 has 13 residues. CDR3 sequence reads: CASSPRQAEEQYF. Here the CDR3 DNA reads TGTGCCAGCTCACCACGGCAGGCAGAGGAGCAGTACTTC. The variable domain in full, with the rest retrieved from reference TRBV18 and TRBJ2-7, is NAGVMQNPRHLVRRRGQEARLRCSPMKGHSHVYWYRQLPEEGLKFMVYLQKENIIDESGMPKERFSAEFPKEGPSILRIQQVVRGDSAAYFCASSPRQAEEQYFGPGTRLTVT.